This T cell receptor beta chain is drawn from a study of T cells after yellow fever vaccination. As TCR cDNA was made by 5'RACE template switching, a universal primer site and UMIs were added. TCRdb re-analysed the 5' RACE reads in MiXCR, keeping a single row per CDR3 protein. The sample shows approximately 58,000 distinct CDR3 sequences, about 5.6% of them seen only once. This clonotype turned up a few times. Points from the study as a whole: Once the booster was given, most primary-vaccination clones reappeared, at just over 95% for CD4 and over 70% for CD8. At day 0, almost all vaccine-responding clonotypes escaped detection in the sorted memory subsets.

The sequence derives from a man in his late teens or twenties who received the YFV17D yellow fever vaccine. The source material was PBMCs, either bulk or a sorted T-cell subset (CD4+, CD8+, memory, or dextramer-sorted; not recorded which), sampled on the day of the yellow fever booster vaccination.

The CDR3 reads CASRDLRRGELFF. DNA for the CDR3: TGTGCCAGTAGGGACCTACGGCGAGGGGAGCTGTTTTTT. The J gene is TRBJ2-2, the V gene TRBV19; D is uncertain. The CDR3 has 13 residues. Germline assignment: CDR1 LNHDA and CDR2 SQIVND (reference sequence). Trimming cost V 6 bases and J 8 bases, with 13 bases left between them.